Shown below are 7 T cell receptor beta chains from a single sample sequenced in a study of neoadjuvant anti-PD-1 for oral cavity cancer. Time point reported: after neoadjuvant nivolumab, at surgical resection. Some clones are missing from TCRdb's copy, which holds only in-frame ones; the method was immunoSEQ multiplex PCR. The sample lists some 61,000 clones; approximately 81% were seen once. The sequences come from PBMCs, collected after nivolumab (anti-PD-1) treatment. These receptors originate from a person aged 35 to 85 with oral cavity squamous cell carcinoma.

This chain links TRBV19 with TRBJ2-1; TRBD2 aligns across 10 bases. Germline CDR1 is LNHDA and CDR2 is SQIVND (reference sequence). The trim removed 5 bases at V and 7 bases at J, leaving 8 bases unmatched. The CDR3 is made up of 15 amino acids. The CDR3 nucleotides are TGTGCCAGTAGTGAGACAATACTAGCGGGAAATGAGCAGTTCTTC. It encodes CASSETILAGNEQFF.

This chain uses TRBV30 with TRBJ2-5, with 15 bases that match TRBD2. CDR3 size: 16 residues. The V segment lost 6 bases and the J segment 2 bases; nucleotides outside the gene matches: 7. Germline V gives CDR1 GTSNPN, CDR2 SVGIG (reference sequence). The CDR3 bases are TGTGCCTGCGCGGCCGGGACTAGCGGGGGGCAAGAGACCCAGTACTTC. Translation: CACAAGTSGGQETQYF.

In its sample, this clone was seen once. V gene TRBV19 combines with J gene TRBJ1-5, with D perhaps matching TRBD1 (5 bases). V shed 7 bases and J shed 3 bases, with 13 bases lying between them. This CDR3 spans 14 amino acids. Germline V gene lookup returns CDR1 LNHDA and CDR2 SQIVND (reference sequence). In DNA form, the CDR3 reads TGTGCCAGTATGGACATACACGCCAATCAGCCCCAGCATTTT. It encodes CASMDIHANQPQHF.

In this sample, this clone turned up a few times. This chain connects TRBV6-5 to TRBJ2-4, with D unresolved. Germline lookup yields CDR1 MNHEY and CDR2 SVGAGI. CDR3 length equals 13 residues. The V end was cut by 2 bases, the J end by 9 bases, with 11 bases between. The CDR3 DNA is TGTGCCAGCAGTTACACCCGAGGCGGCATTCAGTACTTC. This encodes CASSYTRGGIQYF.

V is TRBV6-1 and J is TRBJ1-2, with 7 bases fitting TRBD1. The ends lost 2 bases at V and 2 bases at J; junction bases unmatched: 5. Germline CDR1 reads MNHNS; CDR2 reads SASEGT. This CDR3 region has 15 residues. The CDR3 DNA is TGTGCCAGCAGTGAATCCGGCAGGGGGAACTATGGCTACACCTTC. Encoded protein: CASSESGRGNYGYTF.

The chain recombines TRBV4-1 with TRBJ1-1, with D possibly matching TRBD1 (5 bases). The germline gives CDR1 MGHRA, CDR2 YSYEKL. Trimming took off 6 bases at V and 2 bases at J, with 13 bases between the two ends. This CDR3 spans 14 amino acids. DNA of the CDR3: TGCGCCAGCAGGCAGGGTGACCTTAACACTGAAGCTTTCTTT. It codes for CASRQGDLNTEAFF.

CDR3 amino acids: CASSLGRGLYEQYF. CDR3 DNA: TGCGCCAGCAGCTTGGGCCGGGGTCTCTACGAGCAGTACTTC. V is TRBV5-1 and J is TRBJ2-7; D perhaps matches TRBD2 (5 bases). CDR3 length: 14 residues. V lost 0 bases to trimming and J lost 3 bases, with 10 bases between them. CDR1 is SGHRS, CDR2 YFSETQ, per germline.